Below are 15 T cell receptor beta chains sequenced from a single sample in a study of early T cells in non-severe SARS-CoV-2 infection. In TCRdb, the 5' RACE reads were re-called with MiXCR into one record per CDR3 protein. This repertoire shows over 50,000 distinct CDR3 sequences, 8% to 10% found once; its top ten account for around 4.2%. Material: whole blood. The receptors originated from an adult who was a healthcare worker with PCR-confirmed SARS-CoV-2 infection or an uninfected control (not recorded which).

In its sample, this clonotype was seen many times. V usage is TRBV6-2 or TRBV6-3 and J usage is TRBJ2-3, with 13 bases aligning to TRBD2. J was trimmed by 0 bases and V by 5 bases; bases with no gene match: 5. Germline-derived CDR1 and CDR2 are MNHEY and SVGEGT. The CDR3 has 17 amino acids. The CDR3 nucleotides read TGTGCCAGCAGTGGGACTAGCGGGGCCCCTAGCACAGATACGCAGTATTTT. It yields the protein CASSGTSGAPSTDTQYF.

This clonotype was picked up a small number of times. This rearrangement joins TRBV18 to TRBJ2-5; D is possibly TRBD2 (5 bases). The CDR3 contains 15 residues. Germline CDR1 and CDR2: KGHSH and LQKENI. V lost 3 bases and J lost 5, with 16 bases in between. In DNA form, the CDR3 reads TGTGCCAGCTCACCGACACGAAGCCCGGGGGAGACCCAGTACTTC. Protein: CASSPTRSPGETQYF.

This clonotype occurred many times. The chain is built from TRBV20-1 and TRBJ1-1, with a weak D call TRBD1 (6 bases). Trimming took off 8 bases at V and 10 bases at J, with 17 bases between the two ends. This CDR3 contains 11 residues. Germline-derived CDR1 and CDR2 are DFQATT and SNEGSKA (reference sequence). The CDR3 spells CSTHRALIAFF. The CDR3 DNA is TGCAGTACCCACAGGGCCCTCATAGCTTTCTTT.

This clonotype was counted only a few times. The chain combines TRBV20-1 with TRBJ2-3, with 11 bases aligning to TRBD2. The V gene end was trimmed by 3 bases and the J gene end by 6 bases; junction bases not matched to a gene: 23. The germline CDR1 and CDR2 sequences are DFQATT and SNEGSKA (reference sequence). CDR3 length: 20 residues. The CDR3 sequence: CSARKPQSLAGGPLRDTQYF. The CDR3 DNA is TGCAGTGCTAGGAAACCCCAGAGCTTAGCGGGAGGGCCTCTCCGGGATACGCAGTATTTT.

Ten or more counts support this clonotype. This chain links TRBV11-2 with TRBJ1-2; D may be TRBD1 (6 bases). V lost 1 base and J 5 bases, leaving 8 bases between the germline ends. Germline CDR1 reads SGHAT; CDR2 reads FQNNGV. CDR3 length: 13 residues. For the CDR3, the DNA is TGTGCCAGCAGCTTAGGGACAGTATATGGCTACACCTTC. Its protein product is CASSLGTVYGYTF.

The chain carries TRBV7-3 and TRBJ2-2, with TRBD2 matching 12 bases. Germline lookup yields CDR1 SGHTA and CDR2 FQGTGA. The length of the CDR3 is 15 residues. The J segment lost 5 bases and the V segment lost 5 bases, leaving 3 bases of the junction unmatched. The CDR3 nucleotides are TGTGCCAGCAGCCCCGGACTAGCGGGAACCGGGGAGCTGTTTTTT. Its translation is CASSPGLAGTGELFF.

Here the CDR3 DNA reads TGTGCCAGCAGCTTAAACAACAGGGGGCAAGATGGGAATGAGCAGTTCTTC. It encodes CASSLNNRGQDGNEQFF. The V and J genes are TRBV5-5 and TRBJ2-1; the match to TRBD1 covers 9 bases. The V and J ends lost 2 bases and 7 bases, in that order; junction bases with no gene match: 13. Per the germline V gene, CDR1 is SGHKS and CDR2 is YYEKEE (reference sequence). The CDR3 is 17 residues long. Using reference TRBV5-5 and TRBJ2-1 for the parts outside the CDR3, the full variable domain is DAGVTQSPTHLIKTRGQQVTLRCSPISGHKSVSWYQQVLGQGPQFIFQYYEKEERGRGNFPDRFSARQFPNYSSELNVNALLLGDSALYLCASSLNNRGQDGNEQFFGPGTRLTVL.

This clonotype was observed once. A much more abundant neighbour one base away suggests this may be a read error. This is likely a read error, given that the CDR3 carries no conserved phenylalanine or tryptophan at its end. The rearrangement joins TRBV29-1 to TRBJ1-1, with a possible D match to TRBD1 (5 bases). Between the trimmed V and J ends, which lost 3 bases and 4 bases, there was a span of 12 bases. The germline gives CDR1 SQVTM, CDR2 ANQGSEA. The CDR3 loop spans 13 amino acids. DNA of the CDR3: TGCAGCGTTGAGGCGGGGGTCGGCACTGAAGCTTTCTCT. Amino acids: CSVEAGVGTEAFS.

The chain recombines TRBV20-1 with TRBJ2-1; D gene ambiguous. Germline V gene data show CDR1 as DFQATT and CDR2 as SNEGSKA (reference sequence). The V gene lost 1 base and the J gene lost 1 base, with 8 bases spanning the gap. CDR3 length: 14 amino acids. The CDR3 DNA reads as TGCAGTGCTAGAGTAGACTTATCCTACAATGAGCAGTTCTTC. Its protein product is CSARVDLSYNEQFF.

Many counts were recorded for this clonotype. A read error may account for a junction end that differs from germline. The CDR3 protein is CASSEGTSTGELFF. The CDR3 nucleotides are TGTGCCAGCAGTGAAGGGACTAGCACCGGGGAGCTTTTTTTT. This sequence joins TRBV6-1 and TRBJ2-2; 8 bases map to TRBD2. This CDR3 is built from 14 residues. Looked up from germline, CDR1 is MNHNS and CDR2 is SASEGT.

This clonotype occurred a few times. The CDR3 loop is CSVVSGTSDYEQYF. The DNA for the CDR3 is TGCAGCGTTGTGTCCGGGACTAGTGACTACGAGCAGTACTTC. V usage is TRBV29-1 and J usage is TRBJ2-7; 8 positions agree with TRBD2. The CDR3 runs to 14 residues. Germline CDR1 SQVTM, CDR2 ANQGSEA. V lost 4 bases to trimming and J lost 3 bases; unmatched junction nucleotides: 8.

The chain is built from TRBV4-1 and TRBJ2-3; D not certain. In germline, CDR1 is MGHRA, CDR2 YSYEKL. The CDR3 consists of 14 residues. Trimming left V 0 bases short and J 3 bases short, with 7 bases between. The CDR3 coding sequence is TGCGCCAGCAGCCAAGAAGGAGAGACAGATACGCAGTATTTT. It yields the protein CASSQEGETDTQYF.

This chain links TRBV3-1 with TRBJ1-2; D may be TRBD1 (5 bases). The V end lost 4 bases, the J end lost 7 bases, and 10 bases lay between the germline ends. Germline V lookup: CDR1 LGHDT, CDR2 YNNKEL (reference sequence). The CDR3 is made up of 12 amino acids. The CDR3 nucleotides read TGTGCCAGCAGCCGGCAGGGTATTGGCTACACCTTC. This translates into CASSRQGIGYTF.

The chain links TRBV11-2 to TRBJ2-1, with 8 bases that match TRBD2. The ends lost 3 bases at V and 8 bases at J; junction bases unmatched: 9. This CDR3 contains 15 residues. Germline CDR1 SGHAT, CDR2 FQNNGV. The CDR3 reads CASSFRAGGVDEQFF. The CDR3, as DNA: TGTGCCAGCAGCTTTCGCGCGGGAGGTGTAGATGAGCAGTTCTTC.

This clonotype showed up just a few times. J is TRBJ2-7 and V is TRBV11-2; 8 nucleotides agree with TRBD2. The CDR3 is made up of 14 amino acids. Losses at the gene ends were 2 bases for V and 4 bases for J; bases not matched to a gene: 4. Per the germline V gene, CDR1 is SGHAT and CDR2 is FQNNGV. The CDR3, as DNA: TGTGCCAGCAGCTTACAAAGCGGGGGTTACGAGCAGTACTTC. This sequence encodes CASSLQSGGYEQYF.